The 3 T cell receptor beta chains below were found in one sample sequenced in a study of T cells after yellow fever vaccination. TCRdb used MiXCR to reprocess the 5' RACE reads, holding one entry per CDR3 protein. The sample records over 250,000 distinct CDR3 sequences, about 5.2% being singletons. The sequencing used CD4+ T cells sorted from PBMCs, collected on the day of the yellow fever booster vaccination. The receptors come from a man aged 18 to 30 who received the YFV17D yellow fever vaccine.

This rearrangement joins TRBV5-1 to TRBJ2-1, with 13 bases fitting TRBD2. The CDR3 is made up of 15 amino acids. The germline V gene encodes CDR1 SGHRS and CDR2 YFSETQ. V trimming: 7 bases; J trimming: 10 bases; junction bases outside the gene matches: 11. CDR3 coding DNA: TGCGCCAGCGGCAAATCCGGGACTAGCGGGGACGAGCAGTTCTTC. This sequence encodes CASGKSGTSGDEQFF.

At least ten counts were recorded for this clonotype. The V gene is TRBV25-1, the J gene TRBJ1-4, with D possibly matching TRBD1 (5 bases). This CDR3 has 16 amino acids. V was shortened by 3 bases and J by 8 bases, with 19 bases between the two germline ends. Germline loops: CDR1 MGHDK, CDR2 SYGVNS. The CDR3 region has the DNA TGTGCCAGCAGTGAGGGCCGCGTGGGGCGAGAGGAAAAACTGTTTTTT. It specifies CASSEGRVGREEKLFF.

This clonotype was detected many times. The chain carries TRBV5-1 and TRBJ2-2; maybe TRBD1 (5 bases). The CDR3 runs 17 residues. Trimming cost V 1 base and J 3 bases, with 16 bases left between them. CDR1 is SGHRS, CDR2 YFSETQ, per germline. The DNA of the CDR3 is TGCGCCAGCAGCTTGATGGCAGGGTCTTTGGACACCGGGGAGCTGTTTTTT. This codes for CASSLMAGSLDTGELFF. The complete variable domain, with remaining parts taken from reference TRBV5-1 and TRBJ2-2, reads KAGVTQTPRYLIKTRGQQVTLSCSPISGHRSVSWYQQTPGQGLQFLFEYFSETQRNKGNFPGRFSGRQFSNSRSEMNVSTLELGDSALYLCASSLMAGSLDTGELFFGEGSRLTVL.